Listed below are T cell receptor beta chains from one sample, sequenced in a study of cytomegalovirus exposure and HLA in healthy donors. Repertoires were generated with immunoSEQ multiplex PCR, while TCRdb's copy carries only in-frame clones and drops some. The sample includes nearly 110,000 clones, 82% of them seen just once. Sequenced sample: PBMCs. These receptors were taken from a man in his thirties or forties in good health and CMV-seropositive. The CDR3 runs from the conserved cysteine through the conserved F or W. D genes are given only for firm matches. Some rows mark clone size as missing; the rest say once, few, many or name a class of expanded clone.

TRBJ1-1	TRBV27	once	TRBD1	TGTGCCAGCAGTTTATCAGGGGGCGGCGGCACTGAAGCTTTCTTT	CASSLSGGGGTEAFF
TRBJ2-5	TRBV5-1	once	NA	TGCGCCAGCAGCTGGAGCTTCGGGACATCGTACCAAGAGACCCAGTACTTC	CASSWSFGTSYQETQYF
TRBJ2-7	TRBV6-5	large	TRBD1	TGTGCCAGCAGTTTCGGGACAGGGCTATACGAGCAGTACTTC	CASSFGTGLYEQYF
TRBJ2-7	TRBV19	NA	NA	TGTGCCAGTAGTATCCCCGGTTTATACGAGCAGTACTTC	CASSIPGLYEQYF
TRBJ2-7	TRBV6-1	once	TRBD1	TGTGCCAGCAGTTGGGACAGGGGCTCCTACGAGCAGTACTTC	CASSWDRGSYEQYF
TRBJ1-1	TRBV11-2	NA	NA	TGTGCCAGCAGCTTAGAAAATGGCCCGCAAGCTTTCTTT	CASSLENGPQAFF
TRBJ2-3	TRBV6-6	NA	TRBD1	TGTGCCAGCAGTTACTCTAACACAGGGGACCCAGATACGCAGTATTTT	CASSYSNTGDPDTQYF
TRBJ1-2	TRBV30	NA	NA	TGTGCCTGGAGCCGCCAAGATAACACCTATGGCTACACCTTC	CAWSRQDNTYGYTF
TRBJ1-5	TRBV27	NA	NA	TGTGCCAGCAGTGTCCCGGGACAAGGTCAGCCCCAGCATTTT	CASSVPGQGQPQHF
TRBJ1-1	TRBV7-9	NA	TRBD1	TGTGCCAGCAGCCGCGGACAGGGGGAAGCTTTCTTT	CASSRGQGEAFF
TRBJ2-3	TRBV6-6	once	TRBD1	TGTGCCAGCAGTGAGGACAGGGCAAATACGCAGTATTTT	CASSEDRANTQYF
TRBJ2-2	TRBV25-1	NA	TRBD1	TGTGCCAGCAGTCGAGCCTCCGGGACAGCGAACACCGGGGAGCTGTTTTTT	CASSRASGTANTGELFF
TRBJ2-7	TRBV29-1	NA	NA	TGCAGCGTTGAGGCAGTTTCCTCCTACGAGCAGTACTTC	CSVEAVSSYEQYF
TRBJ2-2	TRBV2	NA	TRBD2	TGTGCCAGCAGTGAAGTAAGGGCTAGCGGGGGTTACACCGGGGAGCTGTTTTTT	CASSEVRASGGYTGELFF
TRBJ2-7	TRBV30	NA	TRBD2	TGTGCCTGGAGCACTAGCGGTAACTACGAGCAGTACTTC	CAWSTSGNYEQYF
TRBJ1-2	TRBV27	NA	NA	TGTGCCAGCAAGGGGCAAGGCTATGGCTACACCTTC	CASKGQGYGYTF
TRBJ1-2	TRBV9	NA	TRBD1	TGTGCCAGCAGACACAGGGGGACCTATGGCTACACCTTC	CASRHRGTYGYTF
TRBJ2-2	TRBV4-1	NA	TRBD2	TGCGCCAGCAGCCAAGATTCCCCGCGGGGGGCGAACACCGGGGAGCTGTTTTTT	CASSQDSPRGANTGELFF
TRBJ1-1	TRBV7-2	NA	NA	TGTGCCAGCAGCTTCGGGGGGAACACTGAAGCTTTCTTT	CASSFGGNTEAFF
TRBJ1-1	TRBV15	once	NA	TGTGCCACCAGCAGAGTACCCTCGGCCAATCGAGGGACTGAAGCTTTCTTT	CATSRVPSANRGTEAFF
TRBJ2-3	TRBV27	NA	TRBD1	TGTGCCAGCAGTATCACAGGGGCAGATACGCAGTATTTT	CASSITGADTQYF
TRBJ2-3	TRBV6-5	NA	NA	TGTGCCAGCAGTTACTATCATGGCGGGGGCACAGATACGCAGTATTTT	CASSYYHGGGTDTQYF
TRBJ2-2	TRBV2	NA	NA	TGTGCCAGCAGGGAGGGCAGCAGTTGGGAGCTGTTTTTT	CASREGSSWELFF
TRBJ2-1	TRBV5-1	NA	TRBD2	TGCGCCAGCAGCGCACTAGCGGGGGAGGAGAATGAGCAGTTCTTC	CASSALAGEENEQFF
TRBJ2-7	TRBV5-5	NA	NA	TGTGCCAGCAGCTCACCAGGACAGTCCTACGAGCAGTACTTC	CASSSPGQSYEQYF
TRBJ1-6	TRBV5-4	NA	NA	TGTGCCAGCAGCTTGAGGGGACTGGGAGCCCACTATAATTCACCCCTCCACTTT	CASSLRGLGAHYNSPLHF
TRBJ2-1	TRBV30	NA	TRBD1	TGTGCCTGGAGTGTAGGGACAGGGGTGCAGTTCTTC	CAWSVGTGVQFF
TRBJ2-4	TRBV6-1	NA	NA	TGTGCCAGCACCGGACAGTTAAACAGTCAGTACTTC	CASTGQLNSQYF
TRBJ1-1	TRBV2	NA	NA	TGTGCCAGCAGGGGAGAGGTCACTGAAGCTTTCTTT	CASRGEVTEAFF
TRBJ1-1	TRBV5-5	once	TRBD1	TGTGCCAGCAGCTTGAAGGGACAGGGCACGACTGAAGCTTTCTTT	CASSLKGQGTTEAFF
TRBJ2-2	TRBV5-1	NA	NA	TGCGCCAGCAGCCAAATTCAGGGGAACCCGAACACCGGGGAGCTGTTTTTT	CASSQIQGNPNTGELFF
TRBJ1-1	TRBV19	NA	TRBD1	TGTGCCAGTTTTACAGGGGGCGAAAACACTGAAGCTTTCTTT	CASFTGGENTEAFF
TRBJ1-4	TRBV19	few	NA	TGTGCCAGTAGTATTAATGGGGCCTCGCCAAGGGGAAACGAAAAACTGTTTTTT	CASSINGASPRGNEKLFF
TRBJ2-2	TRBV2	NA	NA	TGTGCCAGCAGCCTTACGAACACCGGGGAGCTGTTTTTT	CASSLTNTGELFF
TRBJ2-2	TRBV19	NA	NA	TGTGCCAGTAGTATCAACGTCGAGGGCTCCGGGGAGCTGTTTTTT	CASSINVEGSGELFF
TRBJ2-2	TRBV2	NA	NA	TGTGCCAGCAGGGGGGACTACACCGGGGAGCTGTTTTTT	CASRGDYTGELFF
TRBJ1-1	TRBV30	NA	NA	TGTGCCTGGAGCGGTAGCCCCGAAAGCAACACTGAAGCTTTCTTT	CAWSGSPESNTEAFF
TRBJ1-2	TRBV7-2	few	TRBD1	TGTGCCAGCAGCCCAGGACAGGGTCGGAACTATGGCTACACCTTC	CASSPGQGRNYGYTF
TRBJ2-7	TRBV4-1	NA	NA	TGCGCCAGCAGCCAACTTTCGTCCCCAAGCTCCTACGAGCAGTACTTC	CASSQLSSPSSYEQYF
TRBJ2-5	TRBV14	NA	TRBD2	TGTGCCAGCAGCCAAGACGATAGCGGGGGGGCAACCCAGTACTTC	CASSQDDSGGATQYF
TRBJ2-7	TRBV7-7	NA	NA	TGTGCTAGCAGCTTAGCTCAGTCCTACGAGCAGTACTTC	CASSLAQSYEQYF
TRBJ1-2	TRBV6-5	once	TRBD1	TGTGCCACTCACAACCCCGGGACAGGCGCCTATGGCTACACCTTC	CATHNPGTGAYGYTF
TRBJ2-3	TRBV30	NA	TRBD2	TGTGCCTGGAGTGTACCCGAGCGGGGAGGGATAGATACGCAGTATTTT	CAWSVPERGGIDTQYF
TRBJ2-7	TRBV6-5	NA	TRBD1	TGTGCCAGCAGTCCGGGACAGGGGGCTTTGCAGTACTTC	CASSPGQGALQYF
TRBJ2-2	TRBV5-1	NA	TRBD2	TGCGCCAGCAGCTTGGGACTAGCTGGTCGGCGGGGAACCGGGGAGCTGTTTTTT	CASSLGLAGRRGTGELFF
TRBJ2-7	TRBV6-6	NA	TRBD1	TGTGCCAGCAGTTACGGGACAGGCCTGCTCGAGCAGTACTTC	CASSYGTGLLEQYF
TRBJ1-2	TRBV19	NA	TRBD1	TGTGCCAGTAGTATAAAACAGGGGGGCTATGGCTACACCTTC	CASSIKQGGYGYTF
TRBJ1-1	TRBV6-6	NA	TRBD1	TGTGCCAGCACCATATCACAGGGGAATATGAACACTGAAGCTTTCTTT	CASTISQGNMNTEAFF
TRBJ1-5	TRBV10-3	NA	TRBD1	TGTGCCATCAGTGAGGGGGGGACAGAAAATCAGCCCCAGCATTTT	CAISEGGTENQPQHF